These 20 T cell receptor beta chains were sequenced from one sample in a study. TCRdb used MiXCR to reprocess the 5' RACE reads, holding one entry per CDR3 protein. The profile shows roughly 69,000 distinct CDR3 sequences, approximately 23% of them singletons. Sequencing was performed on memory CD4+ T cells sorted from a lymph node. Subset in this sample: memory CD4+ T cells, CD4+CD45RO+CD25-. These receptors all stem from a female donor with breast cancer.

This clonotype has at least ten counts. The chain uses TRBV6-5 and TRBJ2-5; D perhaps matches TRBD2 (6 bases). There are 14 residues in the CDR3. V dropped 4 bases and J dropped 5 bases, with 14 bases sitting between them. CDR1 and CDR2 from the germline V gene are MNHEY and SVGAGI. The CDR3 loop is CASSSLQGRETQYF. The CDR3 bases are TGTGCCAGCAGTTCCCTCCAAGGGAGGGAGACCCAGTACTTC.

This chain links TRBV5-1 with TRBJ2-6; D is unresolved. V was pared by 9 bases and J by 2 bases, with 9 bases between. This CDR3 contains 13 residues. CDR1 and CDR2 (germline): SGHRS, YFSETQ. CDR3 amino acids: CATNEAGANVLTF. CDR3 DNA sequence: TGCGCCACTAACGAAGCTGGGGCCAACGTCCTGACTTTC.

J is TRBJ2-3 and V is TRBV20-1; 7 bases align to TRBD2. Germline CDR1 reads DFQATT; CDR2 reads SNEGSKA (reference sequence). V trimming: 3 bases; J trimming: 0 bases; junction bases outside the gene matches: 3. There are 14 residues in the CDR3. In DNA form, the CDR3 reads TGCAGTGCTAGCGCGCGGGGGAGCACAGATACGCAGTATTTT. Translation: CSASARGSTDTQYF.

The rearrangement joins TRBV15 to TRBJ1-2; D call uncertain. This CDR3 is built from 15 residues. Germline V CDR1 and CDR2: LNHNV, YYDKDF (reference sequence). The V end was cut by 0 bases, the J end by 8 bases, with 16 bases between. The CDR3 loop reads CATSRDTRTLGGYTF. CDR3 nucleotide sequence: TGTGCCACCAGCAGAGATACGAGGACTTTAGGAGGCTACACCTTC.

This clonotype was detected a few times. This rearrangement joins TRBV7-2 to TRBJ1-2; D is uncertain. This CDR3 is 13 amino acids long. Germline V gene data show CDR1 as SGHTA and CDR2 as FQGNSA. Trimming cost V 2 bases and J 4 bases, with 8 bases left between them. The DNA for the CDR3 is TGTGCCAGCAGCTTATTCGGTTCCTATGGCTACACCTTC. It translates to CASSLFGSYGYTF.

This clonotype was found many times. The chain combines TRBV20-1 with TRBJ2-1, with a possible D match to TRBD1 (6 bases). V lost 6 bases and J lost 5, with 11 bases in between. Germline V gives CDR1 DFQATT, CDR2 SNEGSKA (reference sequence). CDR3 length: 12 residues. The CDR3 loop is CSAQGTNNEQFF. As DNA, the CDR3 is TGCAGTGCCCAAGGGACAAACAATGAGCAGTTCTTC.

This clonotype was seen a few times. This chain links TRBV7-9 with TRBJ1-3; weak D call: TRBD1 (6 bases). Per the germline V gene, CDR1 is SEHNR and CDR2 is FQNEAQ (reference sequence). The CDR3 runs to 16 residues. V lost 1 base, J lost 0 bases, and 10 bases lay in between. The CDR3 protein is CASSLDGGLSGNTIYF. The CDR3 region has the DNA TGTGCCAGCAGCTTAGACGGGGGGCTCTCTGGAAACACCATATATTTT.

There are a few counts of this clonotype. This rearrangement joins TRBV5-4 to TRBJ2-3; no reliable D call. Germline V CDR1 and CDR2: SGHNT, YYREEE (reference sequence). The CDR3 spans 14 residues. Trimming removed 4 bases at V and 5 bases at J, with 14 bases between. This chain's CDR3 is CASSPIKGEDTQYF. The CDR3 nucleotides read TGTGCCAGCAGCCCCATTAAGGGCGAAGATACGCAGTATTTT.

V gene TRBV5-1 combines with J gene TRBJ2-5; 7 nucleotides agree with TRBD1. The CDR3 covers 16 residues. CDR1 and CDR2 (germline): SGHRS, YFSETQ. J was trimmed by 2 bases and V by 3 bases; bases with no gene match: 10. The CDR3 spells CASSSGAGGGQETQYF. In nucleotides, the CDR3 is TGCGCCAGCAGCTCCGGGGCAGGGGGTGGGCAAGAGACCCAGTACTTC.

The sample holds many counts of this clonotype. V gene TRBV11-2 combines with J gene TRBJ2-1, with 13 nucleotides matching TRBD2. After removal of 5 bases from V and 1 base from J, the junction contained 8 bases not matched to a gene. This CDR3 is built from 18 residues. The germline V gene encodes CDR1 SGHAT and CDR2 FQNNGV. CDR3 DNA: TGTGCCAGCAGCGGACCGGGACTAGCGGGACAATCCTACAATGAGCAGTTCTTC. As protein: CASSGPGLAGQSYNEQFF.

This clonotype was seen at least ten times. The genes are TRBV6-2 or TRBV6-3 and TRBJ2-1; 13 nucleotides match TRBD2. Germline V CDR1 and CDR2: MNHEY, SVGEGT. The CDR3 extends over 19 amino acids. Losses at the gene ends were 4 bases for V and 3 bases for J; bases not matched to a gene: 12. The chain's CDR3 is CASSSFRGLAGTVYNEQFF. The CDR3, as DNA: TGTGCCAGCAGTTCCTTTAGGGGACTAGCGGGGACAGTCTACAATGAGCAGTTCTTC.

This clonotype was counted at least ten times. This chain links TRBV20-1 with TRBJ1-2, with D unresolved. Germline CDR1 and CDR2: DFQATT and SNEGSKA (reference sequence). Trimming pared 3 bases from V and 5 bases from J, leaving 13 bases between. The length of the CDR3 is 13 residues. This CDR3 is CSASSQSGYGYTF. CDR3 nucleotides: TGCAGTGCTAGCTCCCAGTCCGGGTATGGCTACACCTTC.

The chain is built from TRBV5-6 and TRBJ2-1, with no clear D. The CDR3 sequence is 13 residues long. V shed 4 bases and J shed 15 bases, with 20 bases lying between them. Germline V gives CDR1 SGHDT, CDR2 YYEEEE. The CDR3 DNA reads as TGTGCCAGCAGCCCAATGATCGACCGGGCTCCGTTCTTC. Protein product: CASSPMIDRAPFF.

The chain is built from TRBV6-1 and TRBJ2-2, with 9 bases aligning to TRBD2. The V gene end was trimmed by 6 bases and the J gene end by 7 bases; junction bases not matched to a gene: 12. The CDR3 runs 16 residues. CDR1 is MNHNS and CDR2 is SASEGT in the germline V gene. The CDR3 is CASRKGGLAVGGELFF. As DNA, the CDR3 is TGTGCCAGCAGGAAGGGGGGACTAGCAGTAGGCGGGGAGCTGTTTTTT.

This clonotype appeared a few times. This sequence joins TRBV20-1 and TRBJ2-5, with D unresolved. This CDR3 is built from 12 residues. CDR1 and CDR2 from the germline V gene are DFQATT and SNEGSKA (reference sequence). V was pared by 2 bases and J by 1 base, with 5 bases between. CDR3 sequence reads: CSARLLQETQYF. DNA for the CDR3: TGCAGTGCTAGACTTCTCCAAGAGACCCAGTACTTC.

This clonotype has a handful of counts. The chain joins TRBV20-1 to TRBJ2-2; TRBD1 aligns across 9 bases. This CDR3 has 15 amino acids. Per the germline V gene, CDR1 is DFQATT and CDR2 is SNEGSKA (reference sequence). V gave up 5 bases and J gave up 4 bases; unmatched junction bases: 8. The CDR3 sequence: CSAWAGQGFTGELFF. The CDR3 DNA follows: TGCAGTGCTTGGGCGGGACAGGGCTTCACCGGGGAGCTGTTTTTT.

This clonotype was observed many times. The chain uses TRBV25-1 and TRBJ1-2; the D is unclear. Germline V gene lookup returns CDR1 MGHDK and CDR2 SYGVNS. V was cut by 5 bases and J by 8 bases, with 18 bases left in between. The CDR3 is 14 residues long. This CDR3 is CASSPSRRSGGYTF. In DNA form, the CDR3 reads TGTGCCAGCAGTCCGAGCAGGAGAAGCGGCGGCTACACCTTC.

This clonotype has a handful of counts. The chain couples TRBV29-1 to TRBJ2-3; TRBD1 matches at 10 bases. V lost 4 bases and J lost 3; bases outside the gene matches: 4. Germline V lookup: CDR1 SQVTM, CDR2 ANQGSEA. The length of the CDR3 is 14 residues. CDR3 coding DNA: TGCAGCGTTGTTCTGGGACAGGGGACAGATACGCAGTATTTT. Protein sequence: CSVVLGQGTDTQYF.

This clonotype was observed a few times. The chain links TRBV27 to TRBJ2-3; D may match TRBD1 or TRBD2 (5 bases each). Germline lookup yields CDR1 MNHEY and CDR2 SMNVEV (reference sequence). Trimming pared 3 bases from V and 3 bases from J, leaving 22 bases between. The CDR3 covers 18 residues. CDR3 nucleotide sequence: TGTGCCAGCAGTTTCAAGAAATGGGGGATTCGGAGTACAGATACGCAGTATTTT. Protein product: CASSFKKWGIRSTDTQYF.

This clonotype was counted a few times. The chain is built from TRBV6-5 and TRBJ2-2, with D unresolved. This CDR3 spans 14 amino acids. The germline V and J ends were trimmed by 2 bases and 1 base, with 5 bases remaining between them. Germline values: CDR1 MNHEY, CDR2 SVGAGI. DNA of the CDR3: TGTGCCAGCAGTTACGGCAAGAACACCGGGGAGCTGTTTTTT. Its translation: CASSYGKNTGELFF.